One T cell receptor (beta chain) is described in this entry. Its antigen is currently not known. Base qualities are missing; no much larger clone stands one base away. According to the germline V gene, CDR1 reads MNHNS and CDR2 reads SASEGT. The germline ends are 24 bases apart after V is trimmed by 11 bases and J by 5 bases. The CDR3 spans 15 residues, from the cysteine through the phenylalanine. Only the CDR3 region is kept as DNA, spanning 45 bases read in frame from base 1. Each donor gave one peripheral blood draw, approximately 0.11 L on average, collected into heparinised tubes. Using a panel that included CD45RO, CCR7, CD25, CD127, CD95 and CD27, naive, central memory, regulatory and stem cell-like memory CD4+ T cells were sorted on a BD FACSAria II. All sorted populations exceeded 95% purity. PBMCs were isolated immediately by Lymphoprep density gradient centrifugation and stained directly without culture. So that batch effects would be minimized, each experiment stained and sorted samples in pairs, pairing one healthy donor with one patient.

These data are taken from a study of beta chain features in type 1 diabetes (dated by TCRdb to 2016 to 2019). Turning to the overall study: Mean age, gender distribution, total cell number and subset yield did not differ between patients and healthy donors. Across all samples, about 110 million sorted cells were examined, and cell number per subset correlated strongly with RNA yield. In the study, TCRB repertoires of sorted circulating CD4+ T cell subsets from recently diagnosed type 1 diabetes patients were compared with those of matched healthy donors. Whereas all 30 or so donors provided naive and central memory subsets, regulatory and stem cell-like memory subsets were isolated from just 8 patients and roughly 8 healthy donors.

The entire amount of isolated RNA was reverse transcribed using the High Capacity cDNA Reverse Transcription Kit, so the sequenced TCRB transcripts were expressed ones. Deep immunoSEQ sequencing was performed on naive, central memory and regulatory T cell samples, with an average of roughly 3.3 million total reads per sample. Sorted cells were lysed in RLT buffer, and RNA was extracted using DNase-treated RNeasy Micro or Mini kits according to cell number. To prevent cross-contamination, each cell subset was processed individually, whereas patient and healthy donor samples were processed jointly. The immunoSEQ multiplex PCR was used to amplify TCRB sequences from cDNA, generating 87-bp fragments that spanned the CDR3 region. Sequencing of the amplicons was done on the Illumina HiSeq platform. For the original study's pipeline: PCR bias was corrected computationally using synthetic template baselines, and reads within Hamming distance 2 were collapsed, with unmergeable singletons discarded. Reads were aligned to IMGT to assign V, D and J genes, CDR3 length, and insertions or deletions at six rearrangement sites. Within each subset, clonotype counts were normalized to sorted cell number, after which true diversity and Gini coefficients were computed with the tcR R package. Repertoire sharing was quantified using the overlap coefficient calculated on TCRB nucleotide sequences. Out-of-frame TCRB sequences from naive cells were analyzed as a proxy for the pre-selection repertoire. Entries here come from immuneACCESS through TCRdb and include only in-frame sequences with V and J called. Some clones fail to appear in such tables; in the studies checked, an unresolved V gene covers under half of the shortfall, and the cause of the remainder is unknown. The DNA gave D and trimming, while V, J and clone size come from that table. Counted in this sample were hundreds of thousands of clones; less than 20% of them appeared once. About 0.086% of the sample comes from the top ten.

The full study reports these points: Patients with type 1 diabetes made fewer insertions and deleted more nucleotides at VDJ recombination sites, implying thymic rearrangement abnormalities. PCR may preferentially amplify shorter templates, but because patient and control samples were amplified and corrected together, any resulting skew would affect both groups equally. In all four CD4+ subsets, TCRB CDR3 length was moderately but significantly shorter in type 1 diabetes patients. Naive, central memory and regulatory TCRB repertoires appeared to be more similar among patients than among healthy donors. Because the HLA sub-analyses included only small numbers of individuals, any influence of HLA type on TCRB rearrangement was left unresolved. Sequencing cDNA rather than genomic DNA could over-represent highly expressing activated cells, although activation and CD3 levels did not differ between groups.

The sequence was obtained from a man between 18 and 35 years old in good health. The V and J genes are TRBV6-1 and TRBJ2-5; a tentative D match to TRBD2 spans 7 bases. The sequencing input was naive CD4+ T cells from blood. Interpreted using the paper, the cell subset or site label stands for: true naive CD4+ T cells. The DNA sequence is given as TGTGCCGGGGAGACCTGGGGGGGGCCGGAGGAGACCCAGTACTTC. Its translation reads: CAGETWGGPEETQYF.